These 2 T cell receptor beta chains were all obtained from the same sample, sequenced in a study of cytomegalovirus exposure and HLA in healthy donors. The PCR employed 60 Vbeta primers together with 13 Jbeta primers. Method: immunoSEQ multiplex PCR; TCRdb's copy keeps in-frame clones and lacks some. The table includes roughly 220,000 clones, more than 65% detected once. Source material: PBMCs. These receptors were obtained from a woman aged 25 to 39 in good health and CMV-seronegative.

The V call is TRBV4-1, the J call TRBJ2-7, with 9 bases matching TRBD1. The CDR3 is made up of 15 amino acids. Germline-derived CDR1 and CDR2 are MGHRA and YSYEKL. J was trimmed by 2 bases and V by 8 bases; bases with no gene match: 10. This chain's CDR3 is CASGRGQGQTYEQYF. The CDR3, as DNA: TGCGCCAGCGGGAGGGGACAGGGACAAACCTACGAGCAGTACTTC.

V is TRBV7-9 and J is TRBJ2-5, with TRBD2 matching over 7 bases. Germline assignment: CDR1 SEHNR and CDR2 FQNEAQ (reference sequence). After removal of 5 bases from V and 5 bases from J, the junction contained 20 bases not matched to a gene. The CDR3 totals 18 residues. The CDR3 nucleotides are TGTGCCAGCAGCCCACCTTCGGGGGTCCAGCGGGGAAGTGAGACCCAGTACTTC. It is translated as CASSPPSGVQRGSETQYF.